This T cell receptor (beta chain) was sequenced for a study of blood T cell repertoires in COVID-19. Overall study context: T cells, B-cell-depleted T cells, or PBMCs supplied cDNA or gDNA.

TCRdb keeps only in-frame clones here, not all; method: immunoSEQ multiplex PCR. The data show hundreds of thousands of clones, 83% seen once. This clone was seen only once. Specimen: peripheral blood. This clonotype was sampled from a woman in her twenties or thirties with COVID-19, enrolled during active disease.

The CDR3 DNA follows: TGTGCCGCCAGGGGGAAAAGTGAGCAGTTCTTC. Translation gives CAARGKSEQFF. The chain is built from TRBV6-5 and TRBJ2-1; 7 positions match TRBD1. V shed 11 bases, J shed 9 bases, and the junction held 7 bases outside the gene matches. The CDR3 has 11 amino acids. Germline V gene data show CDR1 as MNHEY and CDR2 as SVGAGI.